This TCR beta chain appears in the sequencing data of a study of shared clonotypes between healthy human individuals. Study overall: Donor composition was a couple of women and a few men, aged 18 to 49.

Samples underwent the assay at deep level. TCRdb's copy holds only in-frame clones and misses some; the assay was immunoSEQ multiplex PCR. The data contain more than 2,000,000 clones, around 94% of them seen just once; the ten biggest clones take up about 0.13%. Regarding this clone: As yet, its antigen is unknown.

Only Caucasian adults living in Nashville, Tennessee served as donors. Trimming pared 1 base from V and 9 bases from J, leaving 16 bases between. This CDR3 spans 16 amino acids. Per the germline V gene, CDR1 is LGHNA and CDR2 is YSLEER. Broader study findings: Generation probability values for non-shared clonotypes were lower than those for clonotypes shared by all four donors.

The receptor's source is a man between 18 and 29 years old in good health. The chain recombines TRBV4-3 with TRBJ1-6, with D possibly TRBD1 on 5 matching bases. The sample comprised naive CD4+ T cells sorted from blood. Subset in this sample: CD45RA+ positively selected. As DNA, the CDR3 is TGCGCCAGCAGCCAAGTTAGGGAGGCGCAGGGTTCACCCCTCCACTTT. Encoded protein: CASSQVREAQGSPLHF.